Listed here are 25 T cell receptor beta chains from one sample, sequenced in a study of blood T cell repertoires in COVID-19. The repertoire was sequenced with immunoSEQ multiplex PCR; TCRdb's copy has only in-frame clones and lacks some. The data contain 200,000 to 300,000 clones, around 90% of them singletons. The sequenced material came from peripheral blood. These receptors all come from a woman aged 60 to 75 with COVID-19, enrolled during active disease.

J is TRBJ1-2 and V is TRBV7-9; the match to TRBD1 covers 8 bases. Germline V CDR1 and CDR2: SEHNR, FQNEAQ (reference sequence). V was pared by 1 base and J by 5 bases, with 9 bases of the junction left unmatched. The CDR3 loop spans 16 amino acids. The CDR3 reads CASSLGLWTGPYGYTF. CDR3 DNA sequence: TGTGCCAGCAGCTTAGGTCTATGGACAGGGCCGTATGGCTACACCTTC.

The chain links TRBV19 to TRBJ2-4; TRBD1 matches 8 bases. This CDR3 spans 15 amino acids. V lost 3 bases to trimming and J lost 2 bases; unmatched junction nucleotides: 3. CDR1 LNHDA and CDR2 SQIVND come from the germline V gene (reference sequence). The CDR3 nucleotides are TGTGCCAGTAGTATTCAGGGGGCGTCCAAAAACATTCAGTACTTC. Translating it yields CASSIQGASKNIQYF.

V is TRBV5-1 and J is TRBJ2-7; weak D call: TRBD1 (5 bases). V was trimmed by 0 bases and J by 3 bases, leaving 7 bases between them. CDR1 is SGHRS, CDR2 YFSETQ, per germline. The CDR3 covers 13 residues. The CDR3 coding sequence is TGCGCCAGCAGCTTGGGACAGAACTACGAGCAGTACTTC. Its translation is CASSLGQNYEQYF.

V is TRBV2 and J is TRBJ1-6; D is ambiguous. The CDR3 has 13 amino acids. The V gene lost 2 bases and the J gene lost 10 bases, with 9 bases spanning the gap. Germline-derived CDR1 and CDR2 are SNHLY and FYNNEI. This chain's CDR3 is CASSELGRSPLHF. The CDR3 bases are TGTGCCAGCAGTGAACTGGGGAGATCACCCCTCCACTTT.

The chain employs TRBV13 and TRBJ1-6, with TRBD1 matching 10 bases. V trimming: 5 bases; J trimming: 6 bases; junction bases outside the gene matches: 4. Germline CDR1 reads PRHDT; CDR2 reads FYEKMQ (reference sequence). This CDR3 region has 15 residues. CDR3 region: CASSHGTGANSPLHF. CDR3 DNA: TGTGCCAGCAGCCACGGGACAGGGGCTAATTCACCCCTCCACTTT.

The chain joins TRBV28 to TRBJ2-1; 9 nucleotides match TRBD2. CDR3 length: 15 residues. The germline CDR1 and CDR2 sequences are MDHEN and SYDVKM. Unmatched junction bases numbered 4, after V lost 7 bases and J lost 0 bases. This CDR3 reads CASNQRGASYNEQFF. For the CDR3, the DNA is TGTGCCAGCAATCAGCGGGGGGCCTCCTACAATGAGCAGTTCTTC.

The chain employs TRBV18 and TRBJ2-4; tentative D call: TRBD1 (5 bases). V was clipped by 0 bases and J by 0 bases, with 9 bases between them. CDR3 length: 16 residues. Germline lookup yields CDR1 KGHSH and CDR2 LQKENI. CDR3 protein: CASSPPGQGAKNIQYF. The DNA for the CDR3 is TGTGCCAGCTCACCACCGGGTCAGGGAGCCAAAAACATTCAGTACTTC.

In this sample, this clone turned up once. This chain uses TRBV6-5 with TRBJ2-1; 7 bases fit TRBD1. The CDR3 runs 12 residues. V shed 5 bases and J 7 bases; nucleotides not matched to a gene: 2. Germline V gene sequence: CDR1 MNHEY, CDR2 SVGAGI. The CDR3 sequence is CASSQTGNEQFF. The CDR3 DNA is TGTGCCAGCAGTCAGACAGGGAATGAGCAGTTCTTC.

The chain links TRBV21-1 to TRBJ2-3; TRBD2, the table's D call, was not compared with the DNA. TRBV21-1 is assigned pseudogene status. The length of the CDR3 is 16 residues. Here the CDR3 reads CASSRTHGGSTDTQYF. CDR3 coding DNA: TGTGCCAGCAGCCGTACTCATGGGGGGAGCACAGATACGCAGTATTTT.

The rearrangement uses TRBV9 and TRBJ1-2; D is perhaps TRBD1 (6 bases). The V end lost 0 bases, the J end lost 8 bases, and 17 bases lay between the germline ends. The CDR3 totals 15 residues. From germline, CDR1 is SGDLS and CDR2 YYNGEE. The CDR3 reads CASSVAAGTTVGYTF. CDR3 nucleotides: TGTGCCAGCAGCGTAGCGGCCGGGACAACAGTCGGCTACACCTTC.

The chain recombines TRBV19 with TRBJ1-5, with a weak D call TRBD1 (6 bases). In germline, CDR1 is LNHDA, CDR2 SQIVND (reference sequence). V was clipped by 10 bases and J by 0 bases, with 13 bases between them. This CDR3 region has 14 residues. The CDR3 bases are TGTGCCACCCGGACAGCATATAGCAATCAGCCCCAGCATTTT. Translating it yields CATRTAYSNQPQHF.

The chain employs TRBV5-6 and TRBJ2-5; D is perhaps TRBD1 (5 bases). Germline V gene data show CDR1 as SGHDT and CDR2 as YYEEEE. Trimming took off 0 bases at V and 5 bases at J, with 11 bases between the two ends. The CDR3 runs to 14 residues. The CDR3 here is CASSLDRRAETQYF. Here the CDR3 DNA reads TGTGCCAGCAGCTTGGATCGCAGGGCGGAGACCCAGTACTTC.

This clone has only a few counts. The chain has TRBV7-9 and TRBJ2-1; 10 nucleotides line up with TRBD2. V shed 2 bases and J 3 bases; nucleotides not matched to a gene: 13. The CDR3 has 19 residues. CDR1 SEHNR and CDR2 FQNEAQ come from the germline V gene (reference sequence). Written as DNA, the CDR3 is TGTGCCAGCAGCTTACGGAAGCGGGAGGGCAGGGAAGACTACAATGAGCAGTTCTTC. Translation: CASSLRKREGREDYNEQFF.

The chain links TRBV5-5 to TRBJ2-1, with a tentative D call TRBD1 (6 bases). From germline, CDR1 is SGHKS and CDR2 YYEKEE (reference sequence). Trimming cost V 3 bases and J 7 bases, with 23 bases left between them. The CDR3 runs 17 residues. The CDR3 loop reads CASSSRYLGGRWNEQFF. The CDR3 region has the DNA TGTGCCAGCAGCTCCCGTTATTTAGGGGGACGCTGGAATGAGCAGTTCTTC.

V and J are TRBV2 and TRBJ1-1, with TRBD1 as a possible D gene (5 bases). Deletions cut 7 bases from V and 8 bases from J, with 14 bases between. The CDR3 has 12 residues. Germline-derived CDR1 and CDR2 are SNHLY and FYNNEI. For the CDR3, the DNA is TGTGCCAGCAAGGGGACTTGGTTAGAAGCTTTCTTT. Its protein is CASKGTWLEAFF.

V is TRBV19 and J is TRBJ1-5; D gene uncertain. This CDR3 has 15 amino acids. The ends were cut back, 7 bases at V and 6 bases at J, with 19 bases in the middle. Germline V gene lookup returns CDR1 LNHDA and CDR2 SQIVND (reference sequence). This CDR3 is CASNPGEAGGQPQHF. The DNA for the CDR3 is TGTGCCAGTAACCCTGGGGAGGCGGGCGGTCAGCCCCAGCATTTT.

The chain links TRBV11-2 to TRBJ2-3; D is possibly TRBD2 (5 bases). Germline V lookup: CDR1 SGHAT, CDR2 FQNNGV. Trimming took off 1 base at V and 3 bases at J, with 17 bases between the two ends. This CDR3 spans 17 amino acids. CDR3 coding DNA: TGTGCCAGCAGCTTAGGGGGTAGCACTGGAGGTACAGATACGCAGTATTTT. Translating it yields CASSLGGSTGGTDTQYF.

This clone was detected only once. The chain employs TRBV12-5 and TRBJ2-1; 13 bases line up with TRBD2. Looked up from germline, CDR1 is LGHNT and CDR2 is FRNRAP. The length of the CDR3 is 15 residues. Unmatched junction bases numbered 4, after V lost 1 base and J lost 10 bases. The CDR3 region has the DNA TGTGCTAGTGGTTTGGGAGGGACTAGCGGGGAGGAGCAGTTCTTC. Translating it yields CASGLGGTSGEEQFF.

The chain is built from TRBV7-3 and TRBJ2-2; D possibly corresponds to TRBD1 (6 bases). Trimming took 5 bases from V and 1 from J, leaving 14 bases between them. The CDR3 spans 16 residues. Germline-derived CDR1 and CDR2 are SGHTA and FQGTGA. The CDR3 reads CASSGTPRVNTGELFF. The CDR3 DNA reads as TGTGCCAGCAGCGGGACACCCAGGGTGAACACCGGGGAGCTGTTTTTT. The full variable domain, rest sourced from reference TRBV7-3 and TRBJ2-2, is GAGVSQTPSNKVTEKGKYVELRCDPISGHTALYWYRQSLGQGPEFLIYFQGTGAADDSGLPNDRFFAVRPEGSVSTLKIQRTERGDSAVYLCASSGTPRVNTGELFFGEGSRLTVL.

The rearrangement uses TRBV6-5 and TRBJ1-6, with 7 bases that match TRBD1. V was clipped by 3 bases and J by 10 bases; unmatched bases: 12. The CDR3 has 16 residues. Germline CDR1 MNHEY, CDR2 SVGAGI. CDR3: CASSYQTQKGASPLHF. DNA of the CDR3: TGTGCCAGCAGTTATCAAACCCAAAAGGGGGCATCACCCCTCCACTTT.

This chain connects TRBV6-5 to TRBJ2-1; D might be TRBD2 (5 bases). Trimming stripped 0 bases from V and 0 bases from J, with 6 bases between. Germline CDR1 is MNHEY and CDR2 is SVGAGI. This CDR3 is built from 15 residues. In nucleotides, the CDR3 is TGTGCCAGCAGTTACTCTAGCGCCTCCTACAATGAGCAGTTCTTC. It translates to CASSYSSASYNEQFF.

The chain recombines TRBV6-1 with TRBJ1-6, with D possibly being TRBD1 (5 bases). The CDR3 runs 16 residues. Per the germline V gene, CDR1 is MNHNS and CDR2 is SASEGT. V was trimmed by 2 bases and J by 6 bases, leaving 14 bases between them. CDR3 loop: CASSERTTASNSPLHF. CDR3 sequence (DNA): TGTGCCAGCAGTGAACGAACGACAGCGAGTAATTCACCCCTCCACTTT.

V usage is TRBV19 and J usage is TRBJ2-3, with 10 bases identical to TRBD2. Germline V gene data show CDR1 as LNHDA and CDR2 as SQIVND (reference sequence). The CDR3 runs to 13 residues. Germline trimming cut 9 bases from V and 1 base from J; bases unmatched to any gene: 1. The CDR3 here is CASGLAGTDTQYF. In nucleotides, the CDR3 is TGTGCCAGCGGACTAGCGGGCACAGATACGCAGTATTTT.

This chain connects TRBV4-2 to TRBJ2-1, with TRBD2 identical over 8 bases. CDR3 length equals 16 residues. CDR1 is LGHNA, CDR2 YNFKEQ, per germline. The trim removed 8 bases at V and 3 bases at J, leaving 12 bases unmatched. CDR3 amino acids: CASSSGGRGNYNEQFF. The CDR3 region has the DNA TGTGCCAGCTCCTCGGGGGGGAGAGGCAACTACAATGAGCAGTTCTTC.

V and J are TRBV6-5 and TRBJ1-6, with a possible D match to TRBD1 (6 bases). From germline, CDR1 is MNHEY and CDR2 SVGAGI. V was pared by 5 bases and J by 3 bases, with 11 bases between. This CDR3 contains 15 residues. The CDR3 nucleotides are TGTGCCAGCAGTCTCGACAGGCGCTATAATTCACCCCTCCACTTT. Its translation: CASSLDRRYNSPLHF.